This T cell receptor (beta chain) was identified during a study of T cell responses to AZD1222 COVID-19 vaccine. A remark on this clone: Its matching antigen is unknown.

Germline-derived CDR1 and CDR2 are ENHRY and SYGVKD. This CDR3 comprises 12 residues. Unmatched junction bases numbered 2, after V lost 2 bases and J lost 8 bases. Study results and caveats: It should be noted that donors were predominantly white British and more often female, and clonal diversity was possibly underestimated. The CD4 TCRs associated with vaccination extended across spike and predominated at 160-218 and 743-854. Targeting of unmutated variant regions was reportedly seen in nearly half of spike-specific TCRs. Only a handful of AZD1222 recipients, several in all, had baseline seropositivity.

Repertoires were generated with immunoSEQ multiplex PCR, while TCRdb's copy carries only in-frame clones and drops some. The data show roughly 120,000 clones, about 92% seen once. This TCR was sampled from an adult in good health. The sample was peripheral blood, taken on day 0 of AZD1222 vaccination. The chain couples TRBV10-3 to TRBJ1-2, with 7 nucleotides matching TRBD1. This CDR3 is CAISEAGGGYTF. In DNA form, the CDR3 reads TGTGCCATCAGTGAGGCAGGGGGGGGCTACACCTTC.